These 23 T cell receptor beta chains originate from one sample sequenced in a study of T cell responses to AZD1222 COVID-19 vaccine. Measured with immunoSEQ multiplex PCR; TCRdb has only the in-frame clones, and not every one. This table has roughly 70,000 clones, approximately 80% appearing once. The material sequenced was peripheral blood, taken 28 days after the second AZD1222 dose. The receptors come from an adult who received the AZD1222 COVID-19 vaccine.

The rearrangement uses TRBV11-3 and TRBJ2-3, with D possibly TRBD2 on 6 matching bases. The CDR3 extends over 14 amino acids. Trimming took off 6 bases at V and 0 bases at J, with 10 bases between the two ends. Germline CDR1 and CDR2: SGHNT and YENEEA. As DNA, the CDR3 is TGTGCCAGCAGTTACAGCGGGAGCACAGATACGCAGTATTTT. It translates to CASSYSGSTDTQYF. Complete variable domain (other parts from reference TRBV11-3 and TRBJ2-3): EAGVVQSPRYKIIEKKQPVAFWCNPISGHNTLYWYLQNLGQGPELLIRYENEEAVDDSQLPKDRFSAERLKGVDSTLKIQPAELGDSAVYLCASSYSGSTDTQYFGPGTRLTVL.

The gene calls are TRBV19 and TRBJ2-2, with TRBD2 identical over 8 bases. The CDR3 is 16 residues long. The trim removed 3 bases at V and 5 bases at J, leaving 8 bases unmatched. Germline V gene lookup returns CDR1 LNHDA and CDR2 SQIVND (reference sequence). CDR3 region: CASSIDGGAGTGELFF. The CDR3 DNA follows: TGTGCCAGTAGTATCGACGGGGGGGCCGGTACCGGGGAGCTGTTTTTT.

CDR3 sequence reads: CASSTGDRGFQPQHF. CDR3 nucleotide sequence: TGTGCCAGTAGTACAGGGGACAGGGGGTTTCAGCCCCAGCATTTT. The chain links TRBV19 to TRBJ1-5, with 11 nucleotides matching TRBD1. With V trimmed by 4 bases and J by 6 bases, 5 bases remained unmatched. Per germline, CDR1 LNHDA and CDR2 SQIVND (reference sequence). The CDR3 contains 15 residues.

This chain's CDR3 is CASSLALQRGVYNEQFF. The CDR3 nucleotides are TGTGCCAGCAGCCTAGCCCTCCAGCGGGGGGTATACAATGAGCAGTTCTTC. The chain is built from TRBV9 and TRBJ2-1, with 9 nucleotides matching TRBD2. Germline V gene sequence: CDR1 SGDLS, CDR2 YYNGEE. V shed 4 bases and J 4 bases; nucleotides not matched to a gene: 12. This CDR3 spans 17 amino acids. Combining the CDR3 with reference TRBV9 and TRBJ2-1 gives the whole variable domain DSGVTQTPKHLITATGQRVTLRCSPRSGDLSVYWYQQSLDQGLQFLIQYYNGEERAKGNILERFSAQQFPDLHSELNLSSLELGDSALYFCASSLALQRGVYNEQFFGPGTRLTVL.

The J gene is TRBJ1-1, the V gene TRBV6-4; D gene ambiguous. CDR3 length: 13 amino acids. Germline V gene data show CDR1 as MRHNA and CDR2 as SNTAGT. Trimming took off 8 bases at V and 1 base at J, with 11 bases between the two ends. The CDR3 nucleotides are TGTGCCAGCTCCAAGGAGGAGAACACTGAAGCTTTCTTT. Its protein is CASSKEENTEAFF.

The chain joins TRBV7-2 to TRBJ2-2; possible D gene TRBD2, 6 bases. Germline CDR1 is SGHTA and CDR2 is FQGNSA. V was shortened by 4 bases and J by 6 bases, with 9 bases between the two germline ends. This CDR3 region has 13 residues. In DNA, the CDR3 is TGTGCCAGCAGCTCCGGAGGGTCCGGGGAGCTGTTTTTT. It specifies CASSSGGSGELFF.

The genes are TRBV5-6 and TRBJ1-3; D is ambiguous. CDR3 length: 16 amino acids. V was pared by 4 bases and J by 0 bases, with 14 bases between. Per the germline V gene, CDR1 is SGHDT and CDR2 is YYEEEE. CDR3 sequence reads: CASSPGPQSSGNTIYF. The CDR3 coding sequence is TGTGCCAGCAGCCCTGGACCGCAGAGCTCTGGAAACACCATATATTTT. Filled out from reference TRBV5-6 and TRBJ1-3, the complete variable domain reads DAGVTQSPTHLIKTRGQQVTLRCSPKSGHDTVSWYQQALGQGPQFIFQYYEEEERQRGNFPDRFSGHQFPNYSSELNVNALLLGDSALYLCASSPGPQSSGNTIYFGEGSWLTVV.

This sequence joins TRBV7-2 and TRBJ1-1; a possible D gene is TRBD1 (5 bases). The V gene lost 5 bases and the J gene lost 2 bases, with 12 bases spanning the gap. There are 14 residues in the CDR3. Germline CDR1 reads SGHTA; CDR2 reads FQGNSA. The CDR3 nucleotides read TGTGCCAGCAGCCTACTAACAGGTAACACTGAAGCTTTCTTT. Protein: CASSLLTGNTEAFF.

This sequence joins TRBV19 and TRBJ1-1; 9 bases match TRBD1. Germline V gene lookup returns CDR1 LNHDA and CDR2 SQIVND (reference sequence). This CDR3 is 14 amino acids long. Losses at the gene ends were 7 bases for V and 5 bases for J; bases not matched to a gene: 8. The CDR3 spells CASNDRGESTEAFF. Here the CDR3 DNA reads TGTGCCAGTAACGACAGGGGGGAGTCTACTGAAGCTTTCTTT.

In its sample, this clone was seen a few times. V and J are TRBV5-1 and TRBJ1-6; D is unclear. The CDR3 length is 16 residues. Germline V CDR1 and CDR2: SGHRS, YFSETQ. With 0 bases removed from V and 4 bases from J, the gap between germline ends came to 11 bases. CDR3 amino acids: CASSLGIEGYNSPLHF. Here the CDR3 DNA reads TGCGCCAGCAGCTTGGGTATCGAGGGATATAATTCACCCCTCCACTTT.

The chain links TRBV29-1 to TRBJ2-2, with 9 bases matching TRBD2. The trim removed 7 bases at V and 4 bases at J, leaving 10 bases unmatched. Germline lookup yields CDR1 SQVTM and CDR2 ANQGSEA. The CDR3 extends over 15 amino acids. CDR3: CSAAAGGRGTGELFF. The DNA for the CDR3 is TGCAGCGCAGCCGCGGGGGGGCGCGGCACCGGGGAGCTGTTTTTT.

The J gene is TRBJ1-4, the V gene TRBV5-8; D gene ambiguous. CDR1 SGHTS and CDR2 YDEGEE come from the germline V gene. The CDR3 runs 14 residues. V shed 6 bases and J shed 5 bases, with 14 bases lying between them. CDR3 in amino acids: CASIETYGNEKLFF. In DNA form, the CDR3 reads TGTGCCAGCATCGAGACATACGGAAATGAAAAACTGTTTTTT.

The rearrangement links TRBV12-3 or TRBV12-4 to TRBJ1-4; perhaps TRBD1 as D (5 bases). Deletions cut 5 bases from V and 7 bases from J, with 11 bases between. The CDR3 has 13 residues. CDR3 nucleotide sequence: TGTGCCAGCAGTCCCGCGGGACGTGAAAAACTGTTTTTT. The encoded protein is CASSPAGREKLFF.

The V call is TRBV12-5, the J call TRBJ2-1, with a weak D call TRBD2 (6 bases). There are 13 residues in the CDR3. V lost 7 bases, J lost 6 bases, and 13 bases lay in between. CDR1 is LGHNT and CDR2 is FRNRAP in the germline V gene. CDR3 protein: CASVRGGSNEQFF. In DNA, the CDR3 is TGTGCTAGTGTCCGAGGAGGGAGCAATGAGCAGTTCTTC.

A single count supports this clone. For the CDR3, the DNA is TGTGCCAGCAGAGCTCAAGACAGGTTGGATTCACCCCTCCACTTT. Translation: CASRAQDRLDSPLHF. The chain couples TRBV6-5 to TRBJ1-6, with a possible D match to TRBD1 (6 bases). The germline V gene encodes CDR1 MNHEY and CDR2 SVGAGI. V was pared by 6 bases and J by 8 bases, with 17 bases between. This CDR3 is built from 15 residues.

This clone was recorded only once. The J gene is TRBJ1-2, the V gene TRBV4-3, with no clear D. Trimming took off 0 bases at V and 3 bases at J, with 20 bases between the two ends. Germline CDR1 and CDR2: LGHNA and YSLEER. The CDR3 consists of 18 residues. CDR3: CASSQDRAVGAWDYGYTF. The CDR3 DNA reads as TGCGCCAGCAGCCAAGATCGGGCAGTTGGCGCTTGGGACTATGGCTACACCTTC.

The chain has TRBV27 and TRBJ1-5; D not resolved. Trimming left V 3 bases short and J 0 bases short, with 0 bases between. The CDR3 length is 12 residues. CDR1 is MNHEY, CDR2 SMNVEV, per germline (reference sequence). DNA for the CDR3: TGTGCCAGCAGTTTTAGCAATCAGCCCCAGCATTTT. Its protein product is CASSFSNQPQHF.

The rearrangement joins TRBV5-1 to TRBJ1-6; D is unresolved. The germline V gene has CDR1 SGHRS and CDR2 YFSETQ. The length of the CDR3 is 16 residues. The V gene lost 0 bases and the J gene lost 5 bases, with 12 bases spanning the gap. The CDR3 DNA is TGCGCCAGCAGCTTGGTCTGGGTGAAAGATAATTCACCCCTCCACTTT. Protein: CASSLVWVKDNSPLHF.

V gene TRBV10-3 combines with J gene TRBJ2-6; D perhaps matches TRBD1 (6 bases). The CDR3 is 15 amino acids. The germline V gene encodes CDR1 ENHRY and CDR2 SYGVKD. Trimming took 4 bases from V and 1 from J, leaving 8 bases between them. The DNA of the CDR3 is TGTGCCATCAGTGCCCAGGGGTCTGGGGCCAACGTCCTGACTTTC. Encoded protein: CAISAQGSGANVLTF.

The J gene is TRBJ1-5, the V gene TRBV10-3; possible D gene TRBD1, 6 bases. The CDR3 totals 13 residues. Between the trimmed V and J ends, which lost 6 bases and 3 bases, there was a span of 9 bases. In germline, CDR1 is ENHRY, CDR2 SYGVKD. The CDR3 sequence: CAIRTGYNQPQHF. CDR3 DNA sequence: TGTGCCATCAGGACAGGATACAATCAGCCCCAGCATTTT.

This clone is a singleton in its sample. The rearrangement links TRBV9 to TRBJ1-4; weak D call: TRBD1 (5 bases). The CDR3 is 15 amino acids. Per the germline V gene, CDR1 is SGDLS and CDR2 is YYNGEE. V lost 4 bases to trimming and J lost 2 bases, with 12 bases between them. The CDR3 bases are TGTGCCAGCAGCACTCGCGGGGCGACTAATGAAAAACTGTTTTTT. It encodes CASSTRGATNEKLFF.

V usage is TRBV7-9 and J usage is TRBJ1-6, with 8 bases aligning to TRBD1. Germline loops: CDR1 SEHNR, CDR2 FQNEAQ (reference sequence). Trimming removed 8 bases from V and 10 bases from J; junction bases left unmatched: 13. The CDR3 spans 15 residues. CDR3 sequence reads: CASGGRTGNESPLHF. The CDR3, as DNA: TGTGCCAGCGGGGGACGGACAGGGAACGAATCACCCCTCCACTTT.

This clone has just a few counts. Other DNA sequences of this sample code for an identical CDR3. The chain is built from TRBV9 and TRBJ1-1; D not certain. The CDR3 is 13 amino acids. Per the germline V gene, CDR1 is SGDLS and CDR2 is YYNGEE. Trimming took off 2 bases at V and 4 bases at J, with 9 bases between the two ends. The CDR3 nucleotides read TGTGCCAGCAGCGTCGAGGTGAGCACTGAAGCTTTCTTT. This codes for CASSVEVSTEAFF.